These 24 T cell receptor beta chains came from one sample sequenced in a study of cytomegalovirus exposure and HLA in healthy donors. The PCR ran on 60 Vbeta and 13 Jbeta primers. Using immunoSEQ multiplex PCR, the repertoire was profiled, and TCRdb retains in-frame clones only, with some absent. The sample has fewer than 70,000 clones, less than 70% seen once; the top ten hold approximately 10%. Sequencing was done on a sample of PBMCs. Receptors were obtained from a woman in her thirties in good health and CMV-seronegative.

This chain uses TRBV4-2 with TRBJ2-1; maybe TRBD2 (5 bases). Per germline, CDR1 LGHNA and CDR2 YNFKEQ. V was shortened by 1 base and J by 0 bases, with 13 bases between the two germline ends. The CDR3 has 17 residues. The CDR3 spells CASSQVGLASSYNEQFF. The CDR3 nucleotides are TGTGCCAGCAGCCAAGTGGGTCTAGCCAGCTCCTACAATGAGCAGTTCTTC.

This clone was recorded many times. In the same sample, other DNA sequences code for this CDR3. The gene calls are TRBV10-3 and TRBJ2-3; 7 bases map to TRBD2. The V segment lost 3 bases and the J segment 3 bases; nucleotides outside the gene matches: 3. The CDR3 is 14 residues long. Germline lookup yields CDR1 ENHRY and CDR2 SYGVKD. As DNA, the CDR3 is TGTGCCATCAGTGATGGGGGGGGGACAGATACGCAGTATTTT. The encoded protein is CAISDGGGTDTQYF.

This clone was seen a handful of times. V usage is TRBV7-9 and J usage is TRBJ1-2, with a weak D call TRBD1 (5 bases). Germline V lookup: CDR1 SEHNR, CDR2 FQNEAQ (reference sequence). This CDR3 has 12 residues. Deletions cut 8 bases from V and 8 bases from J, with 15 bases between. The CDR3 nucleotides are TGTGCCAGCCGGGGAGGGGAGGAGGGCTACACCTTC. Translated: CASRGGEEGYTF.

Here the CDR3 DNA reads TGTGCCAGCAGCGTCCAGGGGGGCTATGGCTACACCTTC. Translated: CASSVQGGYGYTF. The rearrangement links TRBV5-4 to TRBJ1-2; 7 bases match TRBD1. CDR1 and CDR2 from the germline V gene are SGHNT and YYREEE (reference sequence). V was pared by 4 bases and J by 4 bases, with 4 bases of the junction left unmatched. The length of the CDR3 is 13 residues.

The V and J genes are TRBV6-1 and TRBJ1-2; 7 positions match TRBD1. The CDR3 is 14 residues long. The germline V gene has CDR1 MNHNS and CDR2 SASEGT. Trimming removed 7 bases from V and 5 bases from J; junction bases left unmatched: 10. CDR3: CASIITGTAYGYTF. CDR3 coding DNA: TGTGCCAGCATCATAACCGGGACAGCTTATGGCTACACCTTC.

This chain joins TRBV18 and TRBJ2-5, with 8 bases lining up with TRBD2. Germline CDR1 is KGHSH and CDR2 is LQKENI. This CDR3 has 13 amino acids. The J segment lost 1 base and the V segment lost 5 bases, leaving 0 bases of the junction unmatched. CDR3 amino acids: CASSAGGQETQYF. The DNA for the CDR3 is TGTGCCAGCTCAGCGGGGGGCCAAGAGACCCAGTACTTC.

In its sample, this clone was seen a few times. The chain carries TRBV4-1 and TRBJ2-7, with TRBD1 matching over 9 bases. V lost 2 bases to trimming and J lost 6 bases; unmatched junction nucleotides: 8. CDR3 length equals 15 residues. CDR1 and CDR2 from the germline V gene are MGHRA and YSYEKL. In DNA form, the CDR3 reads TGCGCCAGCAGCCAACTACAGGGGGCTGGCGGCGAGCAGTACTTC. This translates into CASSQLQGAGGEQYF.

This rearrangement joins TRBV5-4 to TRBJ2-5, with 9 bases aligning to TRBD1. Trimming removed 3 bases from V and 5 bases from J; junction bases left unmatched: 8. CDR1 is SGHNT and CDR2 is YYREEE in the germline V gene (reference sequence). The CDR3 extends over 15 amino acids. CDR3 nucleotides: TGTGCCAGCAGCTCATCTTCGGGACAGGGCGAGACCCAGTACTTC. It yields the protein CASSSSSGQGETQYF.

The rearrangement joins TRBV5-6 to TRBJ2-5; D perhaps matches TRBD1 (6 bases). The DNA matches TRBJ2-7 better at its end, which makes the J call doubtful. Germline CDR1 is SGHDT and CDR2 is YYEEEE. CDR3 length: 14 amino acids. The CDR3 region is CASSLAGGSYEQYF. The DNA of the CDR3 is TGTGCCAGCAGCTTGGCTGGGGGCAGCTACGAGCAGTACTTC.

The J gene is TRBJ2-3, the V gene TRBV7-6; 9 nucleotides match TRBD2. From germline, CDR1 is SGHVS and CDR2 FNYEAQ. V gave up 5 bases and J gave up 0 bases; unmatched junction bases: 6. CDR3 length: 16 residues. The CDR3 here is CASSLIAGESTDTQYF. The CDR3 region has the DNA TGTGCCAGCAGCCTTATAGCGGGGGAAAGCACAGATACGCAGTATTTT.

The gene calls are TRBV7-8 and TRBJ1-2; no clear D. The length of the CDR3 is 15 residues. Germline V gene sequence: CDR1 SGHVS, CDR2 FQNEAQ. Trimming removed 1 base at V and 4 bases at J, with 13 bases between. The CDR3 region has the DNA TGTGCCAGCAGCTTAGTAGAAAACACGGGCTATGGCTACACCTTC. Translated: CASSLVENTGYGYTF.

The chain carries TRBV10-3 and TRBJ1-4, with TRBD1 identical over 10 bases. The CDR3 sequence is 15 residues long. Germline CDR1 reads ENHRY; CDR2 reads SYGVKD. The ends lost 5 bases at V and 3 bases at J; junction bases unmatched: 3. The CDR3 nucleotides are TGTGCCATCAGTCGACAGGGGGCTTCTAATGAAAAACTGTTTTTT. This gives the protein CAISRQGASNEKLFF.

Details on this clone: The final CDR3 position lacks the conserved phenylalanine or tryptophan, pointing to a likely read error. The rearrangement uses TRBV7-9 and TRBJ1-2, with D maybe TRBD1 (5 bases). CDR3 length equals 15 residues. Trimming pared 0 bases from V and 2 bases from J, leaving 10 bases between. Looked up from germline, CDR1 is SEHNR and CDR2 is FQNEAQ (reference sequence). This CDR3 is CASSLAQAGNYGYTV. In DNA, the CDR3 is TGTGCCAGCAGCTTAGCGCAGGCAGGGAACTATGGCTACACCGTC.

This clone showed up just once. CDR3 sequence reads: CASSPSRDTQYF. Written as DNA, the CDR3 is TGTGCCAGCAGCCCGTCGCGAGATACGCAGTATTTT. The rearrangement joins TRBV7-2 to TRBJ2-3; no reliable D call. V was trimmed by 5 bases and J by 5 bases, leaving 8 bases between them. The CDR3 sequence is 12 residues long. Germline V gene sequence: CDR1 SGHTA, CDR2 FQGNSA.

Regarding this clone: A single base separates this from a much larger clone, so it may be a read error. The chain uses TRBV5-1 and TRBJ1-1; D perhaps matches TRBD1 (6 bases). The CDR3 is 13 amino acids. The germline V gene encodes CDR1 SGHRS and CDR2 YFSETQ. The V and J ends lost 7 bases and 2 bases respectively, with 12 bases between them. CDR3 sequence (DNA): TGCGCCAGCTGCCCGGACAGTAACACTGAAGCTTTCTTT. This encodes CASCPDSNTEAFF.

The V and J genes are TRBV7-3 and TRBJ1-6; D uncertain. Trimming took off 6 bases at V and 10 bases at J, with 13 bases between the two ends. Germline V lookup: CDR1 SGHTA, CDR2 FQGTGA. The length of the CDR3 is 13 residues. The CDR3 region is CASSLGIRSPLHF. The CDR3 bases are TGTGCCAGCAGTCTGGGCATCAGGTCACCCCTCCACTTT.

This clone came up a few times. This chain joins TRBV2 and TRBJ1-6; a weak D match, TRBD1 (5 bases). V gave up 5 bases and J gave up 9 bases, with 20 bases separating them. This CDR3 region has 16 residues. CDR1 and CDR2 (germline): SNHLY, FYNNEI. The CDR3 sequence is CASSSSDSRRSSPLHF. CDR3 in DNA: TGTGCCAGCAGTTCTTCTGACAGCAGAAGAAGTTCACCCCTCCACTTT.

This chain joins TRBV5-4 and TRBJ2-7; D perhaps matches TRBD2 (5 bases). Trimming shortened V by 4 bases and J by 6 bases, and 11 bases separated the two germline ends. Germline CDR1 is SGHNT and CDR2 is YYREEE (reference sequence). The CDR3 has 12 residues. The CDR3 region is CASSRTATEQYF. The CDR3 region has the DNA TGTGCCAGCAGCAGGACTGCCACCGAGCAGTACTTC.

The chain uses TRBV6-5 and TRBJ1-1, with TRBD1 as a possible D gene (6 bases). The CDR3 loop spans 14 amino acids. Germline V gene sequence: CDR1 MNHEY, CDR2 SVGAGI. Trimming took 2 bases from V and 2 from J, leaving 9 bases between them. CDR3 region: CASSYPRGNTEAFF. CDR3 in DNA: TGTGCCAGCAGTTACCCCAGGGGCAACACTGAAGCTTTCTTT.

The chain has TRBV19 and TRBJ1-5, with D maybe TRBD1 (6 bases). CDR3 length: 19 residues. Deletions cut 6 bases from V and 0 bases from J, with 24 bases between. Germline CDR1 reads LNHDA; CDR2 reads SQIVND (reference sequence). The CDR3 here is CASSANPGQKSTSNQPQHF. The CDR3 DNA sequence: TGTGCCAGTAGCGCGAACCCCGGACAGAAATCCACTAGCAATCAGCCCCAGCATTTT.

V usage is TRBV9 and J usage is TRBJ1-1, with D maybe TRBD1 (6 bases). V was cut by 5 bases and J by 2 bases, with 13 bases left in between. The CDR3 is 14 residues long. Germline CDR1 is SGDLS and CDR2 is YYNGEE. Written as DNA, the CDR3 is TGTGCCAGCAGGGATGTCAGGGGCAACACTGAAGCTTTCTTT. Its protein product is CASRDVRGNTEAFF.

The rearrangement joins TRBV5-1 to TRBJ2-1; D is perhaps TRBD2 (6 bases). V shed 4 bases and J shed 2 bases, with 16 bases lying between them. The CDR3 length is 16 residues. The germline gives CDR1 SGHRS, CDR2 YFSETQ. Here the CDR3 reads CASSQRGTPTYNEQFF. The DNA of the CDR3 is TGCGCCAGCAGCCAGCGAGGGACTCCAACCTACAATGAGCAGTTCTTC. Supplemented by reference TRBV5-1 and TRBJ2-1, the full variable domain reads KAGVTQTPRYLIKTRGQQVTLSCSPISGHRSVSWYQQTPGQGLQFLFEYFSETQRNKGNFPGRFSGRQFSNSRSEMNVSTLELGDSALYLCASSQRGTPTYNEQFFGPGTRLTVL.

Only a few counts were recorded for this clone. The rearrangement joins TRBV27 to TRBJ1-5, with D tentatively TRBD1 (6 bases). The CDR3 totals 15 residues. CDR1 and CDR2 (germline): MNHEY, SMNVEV (reference sequence). With 3 bases removed from V and 3 bases from J, the gap between germline ends came to 12 bases. The CDR3 here is CASSFSGAYNQPQHF. CDR3 bases: TGTGCCAGCAGTTTTTCAGGGGCTTACAATCAGCCCCAGCATTTT.

The chain joins TRBV30 to TRBJ2-1, with 13 positions matching TRBD2. Losses at the gene ends were 3 bases for V and 10 bases for J; bases not matched to a gene: 12. CDR1 and CDR2 from the germline V gene are GTSNPN and SVGIG (reference sequence). This CDR3 region has 16 residues. CDR3 nucleotides: TGTGCCTGGAGAGGTGGCCTGACTAGCGGGGGGAAGGAGCAGTTCTTC. The encoded protein is CAWRGGLTSGGKEQFF.